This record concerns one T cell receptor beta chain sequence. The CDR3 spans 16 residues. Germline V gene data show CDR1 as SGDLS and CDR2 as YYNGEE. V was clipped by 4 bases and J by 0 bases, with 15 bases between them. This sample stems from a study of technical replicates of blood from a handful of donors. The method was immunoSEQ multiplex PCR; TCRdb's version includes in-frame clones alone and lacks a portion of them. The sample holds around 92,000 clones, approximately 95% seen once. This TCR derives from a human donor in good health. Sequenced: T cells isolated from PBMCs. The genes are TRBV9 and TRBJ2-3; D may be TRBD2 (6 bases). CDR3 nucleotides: TGTGCCAGCAGCCCCCGGGGAGGTTCAAGCACAGATACGCAGTATTTT. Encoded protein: CASSPRGGSSTDTQYF.